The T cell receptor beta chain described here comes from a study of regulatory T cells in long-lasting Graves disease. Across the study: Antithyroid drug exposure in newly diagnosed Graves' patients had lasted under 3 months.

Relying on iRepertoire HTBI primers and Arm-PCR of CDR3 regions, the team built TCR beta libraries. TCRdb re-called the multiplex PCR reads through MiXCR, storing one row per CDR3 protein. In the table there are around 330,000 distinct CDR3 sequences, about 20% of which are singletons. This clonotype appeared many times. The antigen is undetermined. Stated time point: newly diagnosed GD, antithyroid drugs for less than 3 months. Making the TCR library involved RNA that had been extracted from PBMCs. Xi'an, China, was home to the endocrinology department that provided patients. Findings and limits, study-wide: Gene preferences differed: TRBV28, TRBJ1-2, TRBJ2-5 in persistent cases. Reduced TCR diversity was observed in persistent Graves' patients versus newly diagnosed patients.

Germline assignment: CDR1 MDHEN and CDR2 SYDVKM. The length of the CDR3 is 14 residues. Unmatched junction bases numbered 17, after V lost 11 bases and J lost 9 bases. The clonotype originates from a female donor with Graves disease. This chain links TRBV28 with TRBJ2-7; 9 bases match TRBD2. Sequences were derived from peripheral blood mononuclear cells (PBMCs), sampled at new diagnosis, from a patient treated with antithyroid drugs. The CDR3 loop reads CASGRASGAFGQYF. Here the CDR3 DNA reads TGTGCCTCGGGTAGGGCTAGCGGGGCGTTCGGGCAGTACTTC.